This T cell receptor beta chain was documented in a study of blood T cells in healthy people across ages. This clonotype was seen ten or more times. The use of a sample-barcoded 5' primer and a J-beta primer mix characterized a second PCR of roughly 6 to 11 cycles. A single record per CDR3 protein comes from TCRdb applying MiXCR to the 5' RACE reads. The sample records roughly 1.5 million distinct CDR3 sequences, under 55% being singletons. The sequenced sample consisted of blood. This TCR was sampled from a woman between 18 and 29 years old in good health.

In DNA, the CDR3 is TGTGCCAGCAGTCGAGGACAGGAATACGAGCAGTACTTC. Its protein is CASSRGQEYEQYF. The chain employs TRBV27 and TRBJ2-7; 7 positions match TRBD1. The V segment lost 5 bases and the J segment 4 bases; nucleotides outside the gene matches: 5. Germline-derived CDR1 and CDR2 are MNHEY and SMNVEV (reference sequence). There are 13 residues in the CDR3.